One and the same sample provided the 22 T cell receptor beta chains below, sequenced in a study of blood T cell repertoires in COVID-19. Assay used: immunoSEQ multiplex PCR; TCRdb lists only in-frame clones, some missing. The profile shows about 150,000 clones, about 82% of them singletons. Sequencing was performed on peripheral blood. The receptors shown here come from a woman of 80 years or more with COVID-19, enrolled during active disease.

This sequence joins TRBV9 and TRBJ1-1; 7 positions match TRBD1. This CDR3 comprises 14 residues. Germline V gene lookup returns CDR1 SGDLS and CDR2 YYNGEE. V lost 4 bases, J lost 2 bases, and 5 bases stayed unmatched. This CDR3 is CASSPGTENTEAFF. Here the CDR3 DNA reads TGTGCCAGCAGCCCGGGGACAGAAAACACTGAAGCTTTCTTT. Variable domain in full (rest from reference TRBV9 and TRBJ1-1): DSGVTQTPKHLITATGQRVTLRCSPRSGDLSVYWYQQSLDQGLQFLIQYYNGEERAKGNILERFSAQQFPDLHSELNLSSLELGDSALYFCASSPGTENTEAFFGQGTRLTVV.

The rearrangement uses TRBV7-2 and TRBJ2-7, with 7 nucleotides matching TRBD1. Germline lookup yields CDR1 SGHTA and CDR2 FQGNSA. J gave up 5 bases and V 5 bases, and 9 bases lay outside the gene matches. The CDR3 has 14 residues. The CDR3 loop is CASSRGQLVNEQYF. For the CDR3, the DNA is TGTGCCAGCAGCCGGGGACAGCTTGTAAACGAGCAGTACTTC. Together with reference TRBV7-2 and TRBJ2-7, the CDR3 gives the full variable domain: GAGVSQSPSNKVTEKGKDVELRCDPISGHTALYWYRQSLGQGLEFLIYFQGNSAPDKSGLPSDRFSAERTGGSVSTLTIQRTQQEDSAVYLCASSRGQLVNEQYFGPGTRLTVT.

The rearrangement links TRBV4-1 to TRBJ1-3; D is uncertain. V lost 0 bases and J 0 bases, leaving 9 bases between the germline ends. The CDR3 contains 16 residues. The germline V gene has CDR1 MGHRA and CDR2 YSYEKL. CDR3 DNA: TGCGCCAGCAGCCAAGAGGTTCGTAGCTCTGGAAACACCATATATTTT. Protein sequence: CASSQEVRSSGNTIYF.

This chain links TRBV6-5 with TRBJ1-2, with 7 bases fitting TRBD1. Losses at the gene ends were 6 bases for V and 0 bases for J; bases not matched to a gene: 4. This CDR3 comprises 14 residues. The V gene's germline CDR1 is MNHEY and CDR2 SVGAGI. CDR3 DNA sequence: TGTGCCAGCAGGGGACAGCCTTCTAACTATGGCTACACCTTC. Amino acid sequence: CASRGQPSNYGYTF.

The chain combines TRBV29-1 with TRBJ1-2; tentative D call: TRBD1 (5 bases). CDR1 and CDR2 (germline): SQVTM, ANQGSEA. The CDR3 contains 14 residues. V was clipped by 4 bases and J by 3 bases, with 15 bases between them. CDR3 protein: CSVVPLIGDYGYTF. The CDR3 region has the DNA TGCAGCGTTGTCCCCTTAATAGGGGACTATGGCTACACCTTC.

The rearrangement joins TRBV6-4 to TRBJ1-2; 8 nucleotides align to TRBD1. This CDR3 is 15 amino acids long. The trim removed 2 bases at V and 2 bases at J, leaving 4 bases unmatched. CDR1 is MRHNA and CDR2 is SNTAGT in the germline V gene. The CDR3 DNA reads TGTGCCAGCAGTGACAGCGGGACAGGCAACTATGGCTACACCTTC. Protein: CASSDSGTGNYGYTF.

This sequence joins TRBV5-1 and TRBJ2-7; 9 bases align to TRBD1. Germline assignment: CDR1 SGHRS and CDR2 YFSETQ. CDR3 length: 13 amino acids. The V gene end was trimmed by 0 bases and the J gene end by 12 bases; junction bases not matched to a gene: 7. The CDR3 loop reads CASSLGEQGAVYF. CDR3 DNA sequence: TGCGCCAGCAGCTTGGGGGAACAGGGGGCGGTGTACTTC. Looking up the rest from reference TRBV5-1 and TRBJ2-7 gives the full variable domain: KAGVTQTPRYLIKTRGQQVTLSCSPISGHRSVSWYQQTPGQGLQFLFEYFSETQRNKGNFPGRFSGRQFSNSRSEMNVSTLELGDSALYLCASSLGEQGAVYFGPGTRLTVT.

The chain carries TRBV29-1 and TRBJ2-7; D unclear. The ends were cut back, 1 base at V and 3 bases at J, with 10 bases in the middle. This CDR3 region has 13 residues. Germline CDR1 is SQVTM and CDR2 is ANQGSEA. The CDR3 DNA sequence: TGCAGCGTTGAAGGCGGTCTTGGCTACGAGCAGTACTTC. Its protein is CSVEGGLGYEQYF.

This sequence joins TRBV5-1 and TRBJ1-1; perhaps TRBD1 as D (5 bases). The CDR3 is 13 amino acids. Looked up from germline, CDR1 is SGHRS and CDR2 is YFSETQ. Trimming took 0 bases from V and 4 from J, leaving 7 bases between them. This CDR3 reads CASSLAQATEAFF. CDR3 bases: TGCGCCAGCAGCTTGGCACAGGCCACTGAAGCTTTCTTT.

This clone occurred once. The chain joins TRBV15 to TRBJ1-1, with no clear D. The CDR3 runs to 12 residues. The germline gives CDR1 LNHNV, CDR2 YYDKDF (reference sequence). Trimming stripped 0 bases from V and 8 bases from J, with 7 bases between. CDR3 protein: CATSRDAGEAFF. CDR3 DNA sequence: TGTGCCACCAGCAGAGATGCAGGAGAAGCTTTCTTT.

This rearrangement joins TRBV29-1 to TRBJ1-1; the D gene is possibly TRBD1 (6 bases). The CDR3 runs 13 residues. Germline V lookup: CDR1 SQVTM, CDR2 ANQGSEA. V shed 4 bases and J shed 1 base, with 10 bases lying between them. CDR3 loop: CSVAGTPNTEAFF. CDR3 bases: TGCAGCGTTGCCGGGACACCGAACACTGAAGCTTTCTTT.

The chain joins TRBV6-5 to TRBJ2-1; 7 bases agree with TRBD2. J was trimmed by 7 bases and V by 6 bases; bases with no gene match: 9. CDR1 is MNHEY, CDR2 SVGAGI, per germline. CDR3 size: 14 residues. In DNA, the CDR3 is TGTGCCAGCAGCCTACCTGCGGGAGAGAATGAGCAGTTCTTC. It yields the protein CASSLPAGENEQFF.

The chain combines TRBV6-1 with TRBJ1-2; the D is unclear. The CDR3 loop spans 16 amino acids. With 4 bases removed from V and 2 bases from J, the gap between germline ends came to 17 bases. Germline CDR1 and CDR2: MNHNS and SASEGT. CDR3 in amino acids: CASSAGPPLFNYGYTF. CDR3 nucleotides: TGTGCCAGCAGTGCCGGTCCCCCTCTCTTCAACTATGGCTACACCTTC.

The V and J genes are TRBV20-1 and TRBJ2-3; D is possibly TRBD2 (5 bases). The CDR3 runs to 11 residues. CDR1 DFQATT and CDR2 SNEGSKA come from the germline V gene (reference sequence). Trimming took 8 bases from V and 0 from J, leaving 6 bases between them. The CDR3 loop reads CSSGSTDTQYF. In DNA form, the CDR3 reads TGCAGTAGCGGCAGCACAGATACGCAGTATTTT.

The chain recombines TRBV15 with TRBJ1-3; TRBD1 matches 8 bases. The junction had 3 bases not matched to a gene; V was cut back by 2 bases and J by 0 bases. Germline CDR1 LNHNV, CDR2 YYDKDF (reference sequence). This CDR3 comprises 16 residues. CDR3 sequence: CATSRTGGSSGNTIYF. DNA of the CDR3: TGTGCCACCAGCAGAACAGGGGGGAGCTCTGGAAACACCATATATTTT.

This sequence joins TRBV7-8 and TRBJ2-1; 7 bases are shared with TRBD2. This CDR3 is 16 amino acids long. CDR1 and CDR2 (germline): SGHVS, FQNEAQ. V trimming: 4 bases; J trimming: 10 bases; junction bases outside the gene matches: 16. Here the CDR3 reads CASSSYRASGSQEQFF. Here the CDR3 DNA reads TGTGCCAGCAGCTCCTACCGGGCTAGCGGCTCTCAGGAGCAGTTCTTC.

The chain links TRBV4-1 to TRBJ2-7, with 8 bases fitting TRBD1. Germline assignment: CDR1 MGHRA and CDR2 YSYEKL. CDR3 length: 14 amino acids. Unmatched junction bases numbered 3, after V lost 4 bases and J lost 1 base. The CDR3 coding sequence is TGCGCCAGCAGCCCAAGACAGGGGTCCTACGAGCAGTACTTC. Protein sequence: CASSPRQGSYEQYF.

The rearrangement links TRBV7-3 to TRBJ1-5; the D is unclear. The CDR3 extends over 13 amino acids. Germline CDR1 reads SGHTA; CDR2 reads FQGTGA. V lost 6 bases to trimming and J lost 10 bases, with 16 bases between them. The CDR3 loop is CASSSSRESPQHF. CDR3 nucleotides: TGTGCCAGCAGTTCCAGCCGGGAGAGCCCCCAGCATTTT.

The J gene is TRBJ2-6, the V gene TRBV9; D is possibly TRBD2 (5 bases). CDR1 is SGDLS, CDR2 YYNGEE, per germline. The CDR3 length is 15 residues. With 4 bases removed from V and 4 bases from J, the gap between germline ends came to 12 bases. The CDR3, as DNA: TGTGCCAGCAGCTCGGGGTTGGTAGGGGCCAACGTCCTGACTTTC. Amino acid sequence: CASSSGLVGANVLTF.

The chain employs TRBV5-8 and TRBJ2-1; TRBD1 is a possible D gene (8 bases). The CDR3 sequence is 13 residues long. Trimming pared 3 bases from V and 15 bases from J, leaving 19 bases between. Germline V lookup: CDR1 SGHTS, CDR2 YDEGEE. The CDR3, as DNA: TGTGCCAGCAGCTCGTTACAGGGGGGGGCGGGGTTCTTC. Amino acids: CASSSLQGGAGFF.

The CDR3 coding sequence is TGTGCCAGCAGCATAATACAGGGATGGGTTTCTGGGGCCAACGTCCTGACTTTC. Translated: CASSIIQGWVSGANVLTF. The gene calls are TRBV5-6 and TRBJ2-6; perhaps TRBD1 as D (6 bases). V was cut by 4 bases and J by 1 base, with 18 bases left in between. Germline CDR1 and CDR2: SGHDT and YYEEEE. The length of the CDR3 is 18 residues.

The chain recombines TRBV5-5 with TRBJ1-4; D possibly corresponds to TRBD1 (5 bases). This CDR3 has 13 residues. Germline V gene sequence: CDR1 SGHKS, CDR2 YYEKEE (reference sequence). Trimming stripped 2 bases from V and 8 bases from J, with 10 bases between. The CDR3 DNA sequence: TGTGCCAGCAGCTTCGGGGGGTTCGAAAAACTGTTTTTT. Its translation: CASSFGGFEKLFF.